This TCR beta chain was captured by sequencing in a study of T cells in Graves' hyperthyroidism and ophthalmopathy. V was pared by 4 bases and J by 3 bases, with 20 bases between. Germline V lookup: CDR1 SGDLS, CDR2 YYNGEE. The CDR3 has 16 amino acids. RNA transcripts gave rise to amplified TCR beta CDR3 regions. TCR CDR3 underwent first-round RT-PCR with the HTBI primer set. MiXCR, applied by TCRdb to the multiplex PCR reads, yields one record per CDR3 protein. Among 140,000 or so distinct CDR3 sequences, roughly a fifth were seen once, and the ten largest hold 60% to 70%. The gene calls are TRBV9 and TRBJ2-7; TRBD1 might be the D (6 bases). This receptor was taken from a woman between 50 and 59 years old with Graves' hyperthyroidism that later progressed to Graves' ophthalmopathy. The sample was blood. The CDR3 reads CASSPAGTTRIYEQYF. In nucleotides, the CDR3 is TGTGCCAGCAGCCCCGCCGGGACAACCAGGATCTACGAGCAGTACTTC.